This T cell receptor (beta chain) was captured in a study of tumor and adjacent non-tumor tissue in lung cancer. Across the whole study: Patients comprised about a dozen adenocarcinoma, a couple of squamous cell carcinoma and 1 small cell lung cancer. Approximately 4.2 million productive TCRbeta reads were obtained per sample on average. Broader study findings: In normal lung, the top 100 clones were significantly more dominant than in tumor. Tumor tissue had significantly higher TCR diversity than normal lung.

TCRbeta libraries were built with three rounds of nested PCR, modified from ARM-PCR. TCRdb re-derived calls from the multiplex PCR reads in MiXCR, one entry per CDR3 protein. The data contain some 74,000 distinct CDR3 sequences, approximately 72% of them singletons. This sample's RNA came from whole unsorted tissue. This CDR3 comprises 15 residues. Germline V gene sequence: CDR1 SQVTM, CDR2 ANQGSEA. In regard to this clonotype: What it recognizes is unknown. One end of the junction is discordant with germline, which a read error may explain.

The receptor's source is a middle-aged woman with non-small cell lung cancer. The sample consisted of lung tumor tissue. This chain uses TRBV29-1 with TRBJ2-1; 13 nucleotides match TRBD2. The CDR3 DNA sequence: TGCAGCGTCGATGCGGGGACTAGCGGGAACGATGAGAAGTTCTTC. Amino acids: CSVDAGTSGNDEKFF.